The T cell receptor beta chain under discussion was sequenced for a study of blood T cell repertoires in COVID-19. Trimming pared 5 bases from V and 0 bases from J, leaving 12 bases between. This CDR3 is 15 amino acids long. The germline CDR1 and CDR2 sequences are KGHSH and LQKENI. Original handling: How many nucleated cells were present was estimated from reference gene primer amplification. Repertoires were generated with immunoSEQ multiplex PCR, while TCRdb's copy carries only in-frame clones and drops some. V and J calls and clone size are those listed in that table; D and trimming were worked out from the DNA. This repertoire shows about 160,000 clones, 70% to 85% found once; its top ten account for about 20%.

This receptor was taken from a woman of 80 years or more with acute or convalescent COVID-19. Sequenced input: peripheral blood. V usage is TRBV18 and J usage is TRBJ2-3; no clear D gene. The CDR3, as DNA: TGTGCCAGCTCAACCGTAGCCGCTAGCACAGATACGCAGTATTTT. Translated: CASSTVAASTDTQYF.